Listed below are T cell receptor beta chains from one sample, sequenced in a study of blood T cell repertoires in COVID-19. TCRdb's copy holds only in-frame clones and misses some; the assay was immunoSEQ multiplex PCR. The sample yields about 170,000 clones, under 85% seen once. Specimen: peripheral blood. The receptor set was obtained from a man aged 80 or over with COVID-19, enrolled during active disease. The CDR3 runs from the conserved cysteine through the conserved F or W. D genes are given only for firm matches. The size of a clone is reported for some rows only, either as once, few or many, or as a class for expanded clones.

CDR3	DNA	V	J	size	D
CASSPGGGPSSTDTQYF	TGTGCCAGCAGTCCAGGGGGCGGACCTTCTAGCACAGATACGCAGTATTTT	TRBV5-4	TRBJ2-3	.	TRBD1
CASSVQGNTEAFF	TGTGCCAGCAGCGTACAGGGGAACACTGAAGCTTTCTTT	TRBV14	TRBJ1-1	.	.
CASSHPPEGPTDTQYF	TGCGCCAGCAGCCACCCACCAGAGGGCCCCACAGATACGCAGTATTTT	TRBV4-1	TRBJ2-3	.	.
CASNKDRASNQPQHF	TGTGCCAGTAACAAAGACAGGGCAAGCAATCAGCCCCAGCATTTT	TRBV19	TRBJ1-5	.	TRBD1
CASSYSGPSKNTEAFF	TGTGCCAGCAGTTACTCGGGCCCTTCAAAGAACACTGAAGCTTTCTTT	TRBV6-2/TRBV6-3	TRBJ1-1	.	.
CASSEGGRYGYTF	TGTGCCAGCAGTGAAGGCGGCCGCTATGGCTACACCTTC	TRBV6-1	TRBJ1-2	.	.
CASSIKMGSNQPQHF	TGTGCCAGTAGTATAAAGATGGGCAGCAATCAGCCCCAGCATTTT	TRBV19	TRBJ1-5	.	.
CASSQTGQQETQYF	TGCGCCAGCAGCCAGACGGGACAGCAAGAGACCCAGTACTTC	TRBV4-1	TRBJ2-5	.	TRBD1
CASTWGVNTGELFF	TGTGCCAGCACCTGGGGGGTGAACACCGGGGAGCTGTTTTTT	TRBV7-3	TRBJ2-2	.	.
CASSEDWGQTGGETQYF	TGTGCCAGCAGTGAAGATTGGGGACAGACGGGAGGGGAGACCCAGTACTTC	TRBV6-1	TRBJ2-5	.	.
CASRTGNQPQHF	TGTGCCAGCAGAACGGGCAATCAGCCCCAGCATTTT	TRBV6-5	TRBJ1-5	once	.
CATSTIDRTNQPQHF	TGTGCCACCAGCACAATTGACAGGACCAATCAGCCCCAGCATTTT	TRBV15	TRBJ1-5	.	.
CASSARRRLARDTQYF	TGTGCCAGCAGCGCCCGGAGACGACTAGCACGAGATACGCAGTATTTT	TRBV7-6	TRBJ2-3	.	TRBD2
CASSPGTGSNQPQHF	TGTGCCAGCTCACCGGGGACAGGGAGCAATCAGCCCCAGCATTTT	TRBV18	TRBJ1-5	few	TRBD1
CASSLGYLNTEAFF	TGTGCCAGCAGCTTAGGATACTTGAACACTGAAGCTTTCTTT	TRBV11-3	TRBJ1-1	.	.
CASSWGLAFQETQYF	TGTGCCAGCAGTTGGGGACTAGCGTTTCAAGAGACCCAGTACTTC	TRBV5-6	TRBJ2-5	.	TRBD2
CASSGQGGDLYYEQYF	TGTGCCAGCAGTGGACAGGGGGGGGATCTCTACTACGAGCAGTACTTC	TRBV6-1	TRBJ2-7	.	TRBD1
CASSPRGQSTGELFF	TGTGCCAGCAGCCCTCGAGGGCAGAGCACCGGGGAGCTGTTTTTT	TRBV7-2	TRBJ2-2	.	.
CASSVGPGSTDTQYF	TGCGCCAGCAGCGTCGGACCGGGAAGCACAGATACGCAGTATTTT	TRBV5-1	TRBJ2-3	once	.
CASSSLSSRFGLDEQYF	TGTGCCAGCAGCTCCCTTTCGTCTCGGTTCGGGTTGGACGAGCAGTACTTC	TRBV7-6	TRBJ2-7	.	.
CASSSGQGPYEQYF	TGTGCCAGCAGCTCTGGACAGGGACCTTACGAGCAGTACTTC	TRBV5-4	TRBJ2-7	.	TRBD1
CASSPSWTGMNTEAFF	TGTGCCAGCAGCCCAAGCTGGACAGGGATGAACACTGAAGCTTTCTTT	TRBV7-9	TRBJ1-1	few	TRBD1
CASSYNRLAGGLGYNEQFF	TGTGCCAGCAGTTACAATAGGCTAGCGGGGGGGCTGGGGTACAATGAGCAGTTCTTC	TRBV6-2/TRBV6-3	TRBJ2-1	.	TRBD2
CAISESARTQYF	TGTGCCATCAGTGAGTCAGCCCGGACCCAGTACTTC	TRBV10-3	TRBJ2-5	.	.
CASSPVAVNTEAFF	TGTGCCAGCTCACCAGTTGCAGTCAACACTGAAGCTTTCTTT	TRBV18	TRBJ1-1	.	.
CASSLRTVNQPQHF	TGTGCCAGCAGCTTGAGGACAGTCAATCAGCCCCAGCATTTT	TRBV5-6	TRBJ1-5	.	.
CASSRIILDYGYTF	TGTGCCAGCAGTAGAATCATCCTAGACTATGGCTACACCTTC	TRBV6-5	TRBJ1-2	.	.
CASSDSGRSGNTIYF	TGTGCCAGCAGTGATAGTGGCAGGTCCGGAAACACCATATATTTT	TRBV2	TRBJ1-3	.	.
CASSLTGGSYNEQFF	TGTGCCAGCAGCCTAACAGGGGGCTCCTACAATGAGCAGTTCTTC	TRBV7-3	TRBJ2-1	.	TRBD1